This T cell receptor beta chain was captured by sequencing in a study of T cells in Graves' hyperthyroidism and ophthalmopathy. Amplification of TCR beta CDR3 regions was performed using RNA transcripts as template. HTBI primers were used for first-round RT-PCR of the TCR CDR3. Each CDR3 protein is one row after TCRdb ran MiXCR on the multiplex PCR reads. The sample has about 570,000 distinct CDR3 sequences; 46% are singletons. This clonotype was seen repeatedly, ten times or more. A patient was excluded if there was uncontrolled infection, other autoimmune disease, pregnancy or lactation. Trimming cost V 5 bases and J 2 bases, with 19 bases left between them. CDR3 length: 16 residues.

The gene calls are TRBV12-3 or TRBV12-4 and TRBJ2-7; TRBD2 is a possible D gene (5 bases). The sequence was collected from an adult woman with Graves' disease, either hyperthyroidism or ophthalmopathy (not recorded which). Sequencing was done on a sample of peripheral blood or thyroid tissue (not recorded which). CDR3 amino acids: CASSPFGVVPTYEQYF. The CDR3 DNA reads TGTGCCAGCAGTCCCTTCGGGGTAGTCCCTACCTACGAGCAGTACTTC.